Shown below are 16 T cell receptor beta chains from a single sample sequenced in a study of shared clonotypes between healthy human individuals. Here immunoSEQ multiplex PCR was the method, and the copy in TCRdb shows in-frame clones only, minus some. This sample has about 2.3 million clones, with around 92% found just once. Sequences were obtained from naive CD4+ T cells from PBMCs. The subset denotes: CD45RA+ positively selected. These receptors all come from a man aged 18 to 30 in good health. Some clones in this sample may be carry-over from other donors' samples.

This clone showed up just once. V is TRBV18 and J is TRBJ2-7, with TRBD2 matching over 8 bases. The CDR3 loop spans 16 amino acids. The V segment lost 1 base and the J segment 0 bases; nucleotides outside the gene matches: 5. CDR1 and CDR2 from the germline V gene are KGHSH and LQKENI. CDR3 DNA sequence: TGTGCCAGCTCACCACGCGGGAGGATGAGCTCCTACGAGCAGTACTTC. It translates to CASSPRGRMSSYEQYF.

The genes are TRBV10-2 and TRBJ2-7, with D perhaps matching TRBD2 (5 bases). Germline values: CDR1 WSHSY, CDR2 SAAADI. The CDR3 spans 13 residues. V gave up 3 bases and J gave up 1 base, with 7 bases separating them. The CDR3 spells CASSDGISYEQYF. DNA for the CDR3: TGCGCCAGCAGTGACGGGATTTCCTACGAGCAGTACTTC.

V and J are TRBV7-9 and TRBJ1-3; D gene unclear. The CDR3 contains 15 residues. V was pared by 3 bases and J by 4 bases, with 13 bases between. Germline CDR1 SEHNR, CDR2 FQNEAQ (reference sequence). The chain's CDR3 is CASSLRESGGNTIYF. CDR3 sequence (DNA): TGTGCCAGCAGCTTGAGGGAATCCGGAGGAAACACCATATATTTT. Looking up the rest from reference TRBV7-9 and TRBJ1-3 gives the full variable domain: DTGVSQNPRHKITKRGQNVTFRCDPISEHNRLYWYRQTLGQGPEFLTYFQNEAQLEKSRLLSDRFSAERPKGSFSTLEIQRTEQGDSAMYLCASSLRESGGNTIYFGEGSWLTVV.

Comment on this clone: The same CDR3 can be traced to other DNA sequences in this sample. The chain links TRBV7-2 to TRBJ2-5; D perhaps matches TRBD2 (5 bases). Per the germline V gene, CDR1 is SGHTA and CDR2 is FQGNSA. Trimming pared 0 bases from V and 5 bases from J, leaving 10 bases between. The CDR3 covers 14 residues. The CDR3 DNA reads TGTGCCAGCAGCTTAGCGGGAGCCCAGGAGACCCAGTACTTC. Translating gives CASSLAGAQETQYF.

The rearrangement links TRBV5-6 to TRBJ2-7; D is uncertain. Germline CDR1 and CDR2: SGHDT and YYEEEE. Trimming left V 4 bases short and J 7 bases short, with 18 bases between. The CDR3 extends over 14 amino acids. The CDR3 is CASSGPRPLGEQYF. The CDR3 bases are TGTGCCAGCAGCGGCCCCCGGCCTCTGGGAGAGCAGTACTTC.

The gene calls are TRBV28 and TRBJ2-3; 9 bases map to TRBD2. The CDR3 runs to 16 residues. V dropped 6 bases and J dropped 6; count of bases not matched to a gene: 13. Germline V gene data show CDR1 as MDHEN and CDR2 as SYDVKM. The CDR3 coding sequence is TGTGCCAGCAGACCCCGGGGTAGCGGGGGATGGGATACGCAGTATTTT. The encoded protein is CASRPRGSGGWDTQYF.

The chain recombines TRBV10-3 with TRBJ2-7; weak D call: TRBD1 (6 bases). Germline V gives CDR1 ENHRY, CDR2 SYGVKD. The V end lost 0 bases, the J end lost 3 bases, and 12 bases lay between the germline ends. CDR3 length: 15 residues. The CDR3 sequence: CAISESIQGVYEQYF. The CDR3 nucleotides read TGTGCCATCAGTGAGTCGATACAGGGAGTCTACGAGCAGTACTTC.

The chain employs TRBV21-1 and TRBJ2-1; TRBD2 is taken as the D call from the table, unchecked against the DNA. TRBV21-1 is given as a pseudogene. The CDR3 has 16 amino acids. CDR3 residues: CASSKTLADLYNEQFF. The CDR3 bases are TGTGCCAGCAGCAAGACCCTAGCGGACCTATACAATGAGCAGTTCTTC.

As for this clone: Other DNA sequences in this sample translate to the same CDR3. The genes are TRBV18 and TRBJ1-2; a possible D gene is TRBD1 (6 bases). Trimming removed 2 bases from V and 3 bases from J, with 10 bases in between. This CDR3 has 14 residues. Germline CDR1 reads KGHSH; CDR2 reads LQKENI. As DNA, the CDR3 is TGTGCCAGCTCACCAGGGGGCGCGGACTATGGCTACACCTTC. Encoded protein: CASSPGGADYGYTF.

In nucleotides, the CDR3 is TGTGCCAGCAGTATCGAGGGGAGGGGATACACCGGGGAGCTGTTTTTT. Encoded protein: CASSIEGRGYTGELFF. The chain uses TRBV5-4 and TRBJ2-2, with 7 bases aligning to TRBD2. Germline-derived CDR1 and CDR2 are SGHNT and YYREEE (reference sequence). Trimming removed 5 bases from V and 3 bases from J; junction bases left unmatched: 10. This CDR3 spans 16 amino acids.

The chain couples TRBV9 to TRBJ2-1; maybe TRBD1 (6 bases). Germline CDR1 and CDR2: SGDLS and YYNGEE. This CDR3 comprises 16 residues. Trimming took off 0 bases at V and 6 bases at J, with 16 bases between the two ends. CDR3 sequence reads: CASSVVQTPQGNEQFF. For the CDR3, the DNA is TGTGCCAGCAGCGTAGTGCAGACCCCACAGGGCAATGAGCAGTTCTTC.

The CDR3 nucleotides are TGTGCCAGTAGTCCCCGCGGACTAGTAGTGGAGACCCAGTACTTC. This gives the protein CASSPRGLVVETQYF. This chain uses TRBV19 with TRBJ2-5, with 7 bases that match TRBD2. V lost 5 bases to trimming and J lost 5 bases; unmatched junction nucleotides: 11. CDR1 and CDR2 (germline): LNHDA, SQIVND (reference sequence). This CDR3 has 15 amino acids.

In its sample, this clone was seen once. CDR3: CASSPDRFYEQYF. In nucleotides, the CDR3 is TGTGCCAGCTCCCCGGACAGGTTCTACGAGCAGTACTTC. The chain links TRBV11-2 to TRBJ2-7, with TRBD1 identical over 7 bases. The CDR3 is made up of 13 amino acids. The junction had 7 bases not matched to a gene; V was cut back by 8 bases and J by 3 bases. Germline V gene data show CDR1 as SGHAT and CDR2 as FQNNGV.

Comments on this clone: The same CDR3 is also encoded by other DNA sequences in this sample. The chain combines TRBV11-2 with TRBJ2-3; TRBD2 is a possible D gene (6 bases). Germline V gene sequence: CDR1 SGHAT, CDR2 FQNNGV. The length of the CDR3 is 13 residues. The ends were cut back, 5 bases at V and 3 bases at J, with 9 bases in the middle. This CDR3 is CASSLDYTDTQYF. The CDR3 DNA reads TGTGCCAGCAGCCTGGACTATACAGATACGCAGTATTTT.

The rearrangement links TRBV19 to TRBJ2-7; D is unclear. CDR3 length: 12 residues. CDR1 and CDR2 (germline): LNHDA, SQIVND (reference sequence). The V gene lost 5 bases and the J gene lost 4 bases, with 9 bases spanning the gap. CDR3 nucleotides: TGTGCCAGTAGTGCGAGCAGTTACGAGCAGTACTTC. Protein sequence: CASSASSYEQYF.

This clone was seen a handful of times. The chain uses TRBV30 and TRBJ1-1; 8 bases are a match to TRBD1. Germline V gene sequence: CDR1 GTSNPN, CDR2 SVGIG (reference sequence). After removal of 3 bases from V and 3 bases from J, the junction contained 9 bases not matched to a gene. The CDR3 spans 15 residues. The CDR3 DNA follows: TGTGCCTGGAGGCTACCGGGACAGGCCTACACTGAAGCTTTCTTT. Translated: CAWRLPGQAYTEAFF.